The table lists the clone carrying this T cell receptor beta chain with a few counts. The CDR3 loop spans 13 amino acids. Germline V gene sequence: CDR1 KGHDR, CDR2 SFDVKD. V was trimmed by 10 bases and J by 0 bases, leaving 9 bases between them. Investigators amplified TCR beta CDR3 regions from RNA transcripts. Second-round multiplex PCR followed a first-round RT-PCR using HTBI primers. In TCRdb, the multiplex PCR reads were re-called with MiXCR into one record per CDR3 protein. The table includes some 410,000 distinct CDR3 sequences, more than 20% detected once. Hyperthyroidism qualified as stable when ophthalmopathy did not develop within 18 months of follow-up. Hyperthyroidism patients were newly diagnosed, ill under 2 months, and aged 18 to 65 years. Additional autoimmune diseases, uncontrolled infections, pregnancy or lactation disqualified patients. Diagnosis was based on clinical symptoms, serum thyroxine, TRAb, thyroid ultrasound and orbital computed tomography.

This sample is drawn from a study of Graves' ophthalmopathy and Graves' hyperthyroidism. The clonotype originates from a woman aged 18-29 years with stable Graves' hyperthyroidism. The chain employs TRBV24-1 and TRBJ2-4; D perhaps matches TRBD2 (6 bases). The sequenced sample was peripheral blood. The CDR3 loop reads CATAGGAKNIQYF. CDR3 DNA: TGTGCCACAGCGGGTGGAGCCAAAAACATTCAGTACTTC.